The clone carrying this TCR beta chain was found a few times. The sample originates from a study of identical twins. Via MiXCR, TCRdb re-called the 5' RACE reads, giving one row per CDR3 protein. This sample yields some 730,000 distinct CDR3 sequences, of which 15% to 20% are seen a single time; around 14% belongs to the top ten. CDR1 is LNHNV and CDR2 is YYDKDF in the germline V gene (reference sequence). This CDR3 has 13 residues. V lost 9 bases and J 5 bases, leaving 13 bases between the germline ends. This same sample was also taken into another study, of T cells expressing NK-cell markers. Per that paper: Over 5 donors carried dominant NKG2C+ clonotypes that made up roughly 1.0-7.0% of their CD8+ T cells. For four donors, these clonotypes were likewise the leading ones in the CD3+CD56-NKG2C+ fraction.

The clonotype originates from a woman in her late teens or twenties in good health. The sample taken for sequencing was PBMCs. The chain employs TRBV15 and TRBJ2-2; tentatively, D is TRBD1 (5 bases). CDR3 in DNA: TGTGCCACGGGGTTGGGGCTAACCGGGGAGCTGTTTTTT. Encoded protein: CATGLGLTGELFF.